Each of the 12 T cell receptor beta chains below was sequenced from the same sample in a study of blood T cell repertoires in COVID-19. Produced via immunoSEQ multiplex PCR; TCRdb's table is partial and in-frame only. The sample has about 340,000 clones, roughly 90% seen once. The sequenced sample consisted of peripheral blood. All receptors derive from a woman aged 70-85 years with COVID-19, enrolled during active disease.

Turning to this clone: This same CDR3 is encoded by further DNA sequences in the sample. The J gene is TRBJ1-5, the V gene TRBV5-4; D is unresolved. Trimming left V 0 bases short and J 5 bases short, with 6 bases between. The CDR3 is 13 amino acids. Germline CDR1 is SGHNT and CDR2 is YYREEE (reference sequence). CDR3 protein: CASSLGLDQPQHF. In DNA, the CDR3 is TGTGCCAGCAGCTTGGGTCTAGATCAGCCCCAGCATTTT. The whole variable domain, remainder taken from reference TRBV5-4 and TRBJ1-5, is ETGVTQSPTHLIKTRGQQVTLRCSSQSGHNTVSWYQQALGQGPQFIFQYYREEENGRGNFPPRFSGLQFPNYSSELNVNALELDDSALYLCASSLGLDQPQHFGDGTRLSIL.

This chain uses TRBV15 with TRBJ1-2; 7 nucleotides agree with TRBD1. Germline CDR1 is LNHNV and CDR2 is YYDKDF (reference sequence). The CDR3 is 16 amino acids. V shed 1 base, J shed 4 bases, and the junction held 9 bases outside the gene matches. CDR3 nucleotides: TGTGCCACCAGCAGAGTAGGAATACAGGGGCCCTATGGCTACACCTTC. Amino acids: CATSRVGIQGPYGYTF. Combining the CDR3 with reference TRBV15 and TRBJ1-2 gives the whole variable domain DAMVIQNPRYQVTQFGKPVTLSCSQTLNHNVMYWYQQKSSQAPKLLFHYYDKDFNNEADTPDNFQSRRPNTSFCFLDIRSPGLGDTAMYLCATSRVGIQGPYGYTFGSGTRLTVV.

This chain connects TRBV6-4 to TRBJ1-2; 9 bases map to TRBD1. The CDR3 contains 14 residues. Trimming removed 2 bases from V and 6 bases from J; junction bases left unmatched: 4. Germline CDR1 reads MRHNA; CDR2 reads SNTAGT. The CDR3 sequence: CASSDGTGLHGYTF. As DNA, the CDR3 is TGTGCCAGCAGTGACGGGACAGGGCTTCATGGCTACACCTTC.

The rearrangement links TRBV5-6 to TRBJ1-5; TRBD1 aligns across 8 bases. CDR1 is SGHDT and CDR2 is YYEEEE in the germline V gene. The length of the CDR3 is 18 residues. Trimming cost V 2 bases and J 1 base; bases outside gene matches: 11. The CDR3 loop is CASSLTPRGLQSNQPQHF. Written as DNA, the CDR3 is TGTGCCAGCAGCTTAACCCCCAGGGGGCTTCAAAGCAATCAGCCCCAGCATTTT.

The rearrangement uses TRBV9 and TRBJ2-3; weak D call: TRBD2 (5 bases). CDR1 and CDR2 (germline): SGDLS, YYNGEE. The ends were cut back, 0 bases at V and 3 bases at J, with 8 bases in the middle. CDR3 length: 14 residues. The DNA of the CDR3 is TGTGCCAGCAGCGTAGATCGGGAAACAGATACGCAGTATTTT. Its translation: CASSVDRETDTQYF.

The CDR3 is CASSFSGDNQPQHF. CDR3 DNA sequence: TGTGCCAGCAGCTTCAGTGGAGACAATCAGCCCCAGCATTTT. The genes are TRBV5-5 and TRBJ1-5, with D unresolved. Trimming removed 2 bases from V and 3 bases from J, with 9 bases in between. Germline V gene data show CDR1 as SGHKS and CDR2 as YYEKEE (reference sequence). CDR3 length equals 14 residues.

This clone was found once. The chain employs TRBV5-8 and TRBJ1-2, with D perhaps matching TRBD1 (6 bases). Germline assignment: CDR1 SGHTS and CDR2 YDEGEE. V lost 4 bases and J lost 8, with 21 bases in between. The CDR3 is 15 residues long. The CDR3 DNA sequence: TGTGCCAGCAGCGATGAATTTGGGGGCTGGCGGGGCTACACCTTC. Translating gives CASSDEFGGWRGYTF.

The rearrangement joins TRBV5-1 to TRBJ1-1; no clear D. V was cut by 0 bases and J by 5 bases, with 11 bases left in between. The CDR3 length is 14 residues. Per germline, CDR1 SGHRS and CDR2 YFSETQ. CDR3 nucleotide sequence: TGCGCCAGCAGCTTGGAGAACGGAGCGACTGAAGCTTTCTTT. This codes for CASSLENGATEAFF. Supplemented by reference TRBV5-1 and TRBJ1-1, the full variable domain reads KAGVTQTPRYLIKTRGQQVTLSCSPISGHRSVSWYQQTPGQGLQFLFEYFSETQRNKGNFPGRFSGRQFSNSRSEMNVSTLELGDSALYLCASSLENGATEAFFGQGTRLTVV.

A single count supports this clone. The chain employs TRBV9 and TRBJ2-7; 9 bases are shared with TRBD1. There are 15 residues in the CDR3. CDR1 and CDR2 (germline): SGDLS, YYNGEE. The trim removed 2 bases at V and 2 bases at J, leaving 5 bases unmatched. This CDR3 reads CASSVGGTGTYEQYF. CDR3 DNA sequence: TGTGCCAGCAGCGTGGGGGGGACAGGGACCTACGAGCAGTACTTC.

V usage is TRBV6-1 and J usage is TRBJ2-1, with 8 positions matching TRBD2. Germline V lookup: CDR1 MNHNS, CDR2 SASEGT. The V segment lost 1 base and the J segment 5 bases; nucleotides outside the gene matches: 4. The CDR3 spans 15 residues. The CDR3 region is CASSEEAGANNEQFF. CDR3 nucleotide sequence: TGTGCCAGCAGTGAAGAAGCGGGGGCCAACAATGAGCAGTTCTTC.

This clone appeared once. The chain links TRBV3-1 (or the pseudogene TRBV3-2) to TRBJ2-3, with 12 nucleotides matching TRBD2. The germline gives CDR1 LGHDT, CDR2 YNNKEL (reference sequence). J gave up 5 bases and V 5 bases, and 5 bases lay outside the gene matches. The CDR3 loop spans 15 amino acids. This CDR3 is CASSVGTSGLDTQYF. CDR3 coding DNA: TGTGCCAGCAGCGTGGGGACTAGCGGGTTAGATACGCAGTATTTT.

V usage is TRBV5-6 and J usage is TRBJ1-2, with 11 bases matching TRBD1. The CDR3 totals 13 residues. CDR1 and CDR2 (germline): SGHDT, YYEEEE. Trimming at V came to 2 bases and at J to 12 bases, leaving 6 bases not matched to a gene. CDR3 coding DNA: TGTGCCAGCAGCTTCCCCGGGACAGGGGGGGACACCTTC. This translates into CASSFPGTGGDTF. The variable domain in full, with the rest retrieved from reference TRBV5-6 and TRBJ1-2, is DAGVTQSPTHLIKTRGQQVTLRCSPKSGHDTVSWYQQALGQGPQFIFQYYEEEERQRGNFPDRFSGHQFPNYSSELNVNALLLGDSALYLCASSFPGTGGDTFGSGTRLTVV.